This T cell receptor (beta chain) is from a study of a mutant IDH1 vaccine in newly diagnosed glioma. Study summary: Administration of eight vaccinations to patients took place in weeks 1, 3, 5, 7, 11, 15, 19, 23. Standard pretreatment was either radiotherapy, temozolomide, or, for most, radiochemotherapy with temozolomide.

Regarding time point: week 11, during vaccination. Doses of 300 ug of mutant IDH1 20-mer peptide were given with topical imiquimod. New WHO grade 3 or 4 astrocytomas that were IDH1-mutant and ATRX-lost had been found in donors. From germline, CDR1 is SGHTS and CDR2 YDEGEE. This CDR3 is 16 amino acids long. V lost 0 bases, J lost 4 bases, and 10 bases stayed unmatched. Notes on this clone: Its cognate antigen is unknown.

Generated by immunoSEQ multiplex PCR, the TCRdb table keeps only in-frame clones and is missing some. The sample holds 110,000 or so clones, around 90% seen once. The chain recombines TRBV5-8 with TRBJ2-7; 7 nucleotides line up with TRBD1. Sequences were derived from PBMCs, sampled from a glioma patient whose treatment included an IDH1 peptide vaccine. This receptor was taken from a woman aged 45-65 years with glioma. DNA for the CDR3: TGTGCCAGCAGCTTGGTCGTGGCAGGGGGTAGATACGAGCAGTACTTC. This sequence encodes CASSLVVAGGRYEQYF.